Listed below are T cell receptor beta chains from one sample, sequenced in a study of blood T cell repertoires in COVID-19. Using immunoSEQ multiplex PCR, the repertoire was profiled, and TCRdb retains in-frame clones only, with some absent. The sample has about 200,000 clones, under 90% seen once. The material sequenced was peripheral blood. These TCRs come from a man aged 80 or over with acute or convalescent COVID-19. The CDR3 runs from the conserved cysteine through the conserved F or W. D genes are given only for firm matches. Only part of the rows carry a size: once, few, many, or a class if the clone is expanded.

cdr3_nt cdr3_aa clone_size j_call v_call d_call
TGTGCCAGCAGCTTACCGGGACAGAATTACAATGAGCAGTTCTTC CASSLPGQNYNEQFF NA TRBJ2-1 TRBV11-3 TRBD1
TGTGCCAGCAGCGGGTGGGCTACCTCCTACAATGAGCAGTTCTTC CASSGWATSYNEQFF NA TRBJ2-1 TRBV5-8 NA
TGTGCCAGCAGTGAAGCTGGGGCAGCCAAAAACATTCAGTACTTC CASSEAGAAKNIQYF NA TRBJ2-4 TRBV6-1 NA
TGTGCCAGCAGTAGAGGACAGGGATCGAAAGCTTTCTTT CASSRGQGSKAFF NA TRBJ1-1 TRBV6-5 TRBD1
TGTGCCAGCAGCTCCACTAGTAACATCGGGGAGCTGTTTTTT CASSSTSNIGELFF NA TRBJ2-2 TRBV7-8 NA
TGTGCCAGCAGCCTAGGAGAAAAACTGTTTTTT CASSLGEKLFF NA TRBJ1-4 TRBV12-3/TRBV12-4 NA
TGTGCCAGCAAGGTCCGAGGAGTCACAGATACGCAGTATTTT CASKVRGVTDTQYF NA TRBJ2-3 TRBV2 NA
TGTGCCAGCAGCTTAACTGAGACAGGGGGCGCGGAAGCTTTCTTT CASSLTETGGAEAFF NA TRBJ1-1 TRBV7-9 TRBD1
TGTGCCACCAGCAGAGACACAGGGGGCGGGAATGAAAAACTGTTTTTT CATSRDTGGGNEKLFF NA TRBJ1-4 TRBV15 TRBD1
TGTGCCAGCAGTTACCGGACAGGGGTCACTGAAGCTTTCTTT CASSYRTGVTEAFF NA TRBJ1-1 TRBV6-2/TRBV6-3 TRBD1
TGTGCCAGCAGCGTAGGAGGGACTAGCGGTCTCTACGAGCAGTACTTC CASSVGGTSGLYEQYF NA TRBJ2-7 TRBV9 TRBD2
TGTGCCAGCATAGCAGGCTTCGTGGCGGGGAGCTCCTACGAGCAGTACTTC CASIAGFVAGSSYEQYF NA TRBJ2-7 TRBV28 NA
TGCGCCAGCAGCCTTTGGGACAGTACCAATGAAAAACTGTTTTTT CASSLWDSTNEKLFF NA TRBJ1-4 TRBV5-1 TRBD1
TGTGCCAGCAGTGCTACAGGTCCCAATCAGCCCCAGCATTTT CASSATGPNQPQHF NA TRBJ1-5 TRBV28 NA
TGTGCCAGCGCAGGGGGCTCGGCTAACTATGGCTACACCTTC CASAGGSANYGYTF NA TRBJ1-2 TRBV2 TRBD1
TGTGCCAGCAGGCCAGGCAATCCCTACGAGCAGTACTTC CASRPGNPYEQYF NA TRBJ2-7 TRBV28 NA
TGTGCCAGCAGTTCCAGGGGGCGCGGAAACCTTAACACTGAAGCTTTCTTT CASSSRGRGNLNTEAFF once TRBJ1-1 TRBV28 TRBD1
TGTGCCAGCAGCCTAGCGTCGGGACAGACATCTAACTATGGCTACACCTTC CASSLASGQTSNYGYTF NA TRBJ1-2 TRBV13 TRBD1
TGTGCCAGCAGTGCGGGACTAGCGGGACTTGAGCAGTTCTTC CASSAGLAGLEQFF NA TRBJ2-1 TRBV27 TRBD2
TGTGCCAGCAGCTTAGTCCCGTACGAGCAGTACTTC CASSLVPYEQYF NA TRBJ2-7 TRBV7-8 NA
TGTGCCAGTAGCAGAGCGGGGGGAACCTACAATGAGCAGTTCTTC CASSRAGGTYNEQFF NA TRBJ2-1 TRBV19 TRBD2
TGCGCCAAAGCGCAGGGATGGCCCTACAATGAGCAGTTCTTC CAKAQGWPYNEQFF once TRBJ2-1 TRBV10-1 NA
TGTGCCAGCAGCCACGTCCCGAGGAGGGCTAATGAAAAACTGTTTTTT CASSHVPRRANEKLFF few TRBJ1-4 TRBV27 NA
TGCAGCATACGGGACAGGGTAGCTGAAGCTTTCTTT CSIRDRVAEAFF NA TRBJ1-1 TRBV29-1 TRBD1
TGTGCCTGGAGTACAGGTGCCCCCTACAATGAGCAGTTCTTC CAWSTGAPYNEQFF NA TRBJ2-1 TRBV30 NA
TGCGCCAGCAGCCCGCAGGGTGCCCCCCTCCAAGAGACCCAGTACTTC CASSPQGAPLQETQYF once TRBJ2-5 TRBV5-1 NA
TGCGCCAGCAGCCTCGTGGCCACCAATAGAGGTCAGCCCCAGCATTTT CASSLVATNRGQPQHF NA TRBJ1-5 TRBV23-1 NA
TGTGCCAGCAGCCAAACGGGGTACACTGAAGCTTTCTTT CASSQTGYTEAFF NA TRBJ1-1 TRBV7-9 NA
TGTGCCAGCAGCTTATTGGGTACAGGGAACAATGAGCAGTTCTTC CASSLLGTGNNEQFF NA TRBJ2-1 TRBV7-3 NA
TGTGCCTGGAGGAAGGGACAGGGAAACACTGAAGCTTTCTTT CAWRKGQGNTEAFF NA TRBJ1-1 TRBV30 TRBD1
TGTGCCAGCAGTTACGACCCGGGTTACGAGCAGTACTTC CASSYDPGYEQYF NA TRBJ2-7 TRBV6-2/TRBV6-3 NA
TGTGCCAGCAGTTTTTCAGGGGGAAGAAATCAGCCCCAGCATTTT CASSFSGGRNQPQHF once TRBJ1-5 TRBV28 TRBD1
TGTGCCAGCAGCTTTTCTAGCAGCCCCTACAATGAGCAGTTCTTC CASSFSSSPYNEQFF NA TRBJ2-1 TRBV7-2 NA
TGCGCCAGCAGCCTAAAGGGAGGGTACGCGGGAGGCACAGATACGCAGTATTTT CASSLKGGYAGGTDTQYF NA TRBJ2-3 TRBV4-3 TRBD2
TGTGCCAGCAGCCAAGGAACGGGAGCTAAAGAGACCCAGTACTTC CASSQGTGAKETQYF once TRBJ2-5 TRBV4-2 NA
TGTGCCAGCAGCTTCCCTAGCGGGAGGGGGGGTAGTGGCTATGAGCAGTTCTTC CASSFPSGRGGSGYEQFF NA TRBJ2-1 TRBV7-2 TRBD2
TGTGCCAGTAGTATGCCGGGACAGGGGATAACTAATGAAAAACTGTTTTTT CASSMPGQGITNEKLFF NA TRBJ1-4 TRBV19 TRBD1
TGTGCCTGGACCGGACGGACAGGCCGAGGCTACACCTTC CAWTGRTGRGYTF NA TRBJ1-2 TRBV30 TRBD1
TGTGCCAGCAGTGAAGCGCTTGGGACTAGGAATGGCTACACCTTC CASSEALGTRNGYTF NA TRBJ1-2 TRBV2 NA
TGTGCCTGGAGTGCGCAGGGTAGAGCTTTCTTT CAWSAQGRAFF NA TRBJ1-1 TRBV30 NA
TGTGCCTGGAGTCCGGACAGGGGCCCCAACACCGGGGAGCTGTTTTTT CAWSPDRGPNTGELFF NA TRBJ2-2 TRBV30 TRBD1
TGTGCCTCTAGCGGGCGGTCGTACAATGAGCAGTTCTTC CASSGRSYNEQFF once TRBJ2-1 TRBV19 TRBD2
TGCAGTGCTAGCTTAACCTACGAGCAGTACTTC CSASLTYEQYF NA TRBJ2-7 TRBV20-1 NA
TGTGCCACCAGCAGAGATGTCCGGGACTATGGCTACACCTTC CATSRDVRDYGYTF NA TRBJ1-2 TRBV15 NA
TGCAGTGCTAGTAGACTAGCGGGAACCCCTTTATACAATGAGCAGTTCTTC CSASRLAGTPLYNEQFF NA TRBJ2-1 TRBV20-1 TRBD2
TGTGCCAGCAGCTTGGGACAGATTAACACCGGGGAGCTGTTTTTT CASSLGQINTGELFF NA TRBJ2-2 TRBV5-8 NA
TGTGCCAGCACCTCGTATGTGACTAGAGAGACCCAGTACTTC CASTSYVTRETQYF NA TRBJ2-5 TRBV5-8 NA
TGTGCCAGCAGCCAAGGGCTAGCGGGAACCTACGAGCAGTACTTC CASSQGLAGTYEQYF NA TRBJ2-7 TRBV3-1/TRBV3-2 TRBD2
TGCGCCAGCAGCTTGGACGGTAGCAATCAGCCCCAGCATTTT CASSLDGSNQPQHF NA TRBJ1-5 TRBV5-1 NA
TGTGCCAGCAGCTTGGAGTCTACTGGCGGGGAGCTGTTTTTT CASSLESTGGELFF NA TRBJ2-2 TRBV5-8 NA
TGTGCCAGCAGTTTACAGGACAGGGGAACCTACGAGCAGTACTTC CASSLQDRGTYEQYF NA TRBJ2-7 TRBV28 TRBD1
TGTGCCACCAGTGATTTTTCGGGTTACGAGCAGTACTTC CATSDFSGYEQYF NA TRBJ2-7 TRBV24-1 NA
TGTACCAGCACCAACGCCGGGACAGGGAAGATCCCCTCTACTTTC CTSTNAGTGKIPSTF NA TRBJ2-7 TRBV6-6 TRBD1
TGTGCCAGCAGGCCAGGACAGTCCCTGAGCACCGGGGAGCTGTTTTTT CASRPGQSLSTGELFF NA TRBJ2-2 TRBV27 NA
TGTGCCATCAGCAAGGGGGGGACTAGCGGGAAGAATGAGCAGTTCTTC CAISKGGTSGKNEQFF NA TRBJ2-1 TRBV10-3 TRBD2
TGTGCCAGCAGTTTGAACATCTATGGCTACACCTTC CASSLNIYGYTF NA TRBJ1-2 TRBV12-3/TRBV12-4 NA
TGTGCCAGCAGAGAGTCAGGGGGCGGTTCTGGCTACACCTTC CASRESGGGSGYTF NA TRBJ1-2 TRBV27 TRBD1
TGTGCCAGAGGGAGAGGAACACGGGGGGATGAGCAGTTCTTC CARGRGTRGDEQFF NA TRBJ2-1 TRBV19 TRBD2
TGTGCCAGCAGTGTAGCTAGCGGGAGATACGAGCAGTACTTC CASSVASGRYEQYF NA TRBJ2-7 TRBV2 TRBD2
TGTGCCAGCAGTTTACCGCGGGAGCTGTCCTACGAGCAGTACTTC CASSLPRELSYEQYF NA TRBJ2-7 TRBV28 TRBD2